This note documents a single T cell receptor beta chain sequence. Its antigen remains unknown. Sequencing used immunoSEQ multiplex PCR; TCRdb keeps in-frame clones, though not all of them. The repertoire holds roughly 700,000 clones, roughly 90% seen once, with nearly 1.5% in the top ten. J lost 5 bases, V lost 4 bases, and 6 bases had no gene match. This CDR3 region has 15 residues. The germline gives CDR1 SGHTA, CDR2 FQGNSA. Treatment: roughly 20 received Ad26.COV2.S at low or high dose, single or two shots; a few received placebo; per-sample allocation not given. Specimens were obtained on day 63 following the first vaccine or placebo injection. Wuhan-strain SARS-CoV-2 spike was expressed by the Ad26 vector that made up the vaccine. These data originate in a study of Ad26.COV2.S vaccination and SARS-CoV-2 variants. At the level of the study: Participants got Ad26.COV2.S intramuscularly, once or twice 56 days apart. Whole-study findings and limits: Measures of TCR breadth and depth may have fallen short of total T cell responses.

The source of this sequence is a person aged 18-65 years who received the Ad26.COV2.S COVID-19 vaccine or a placebo. Sample: peripheral blood, taken in a trial of Ad26.COV2.S vaccine versus placebo. The chain combines TRBV7-2 with TRBJ2-2; 8 bases agree with TRBD2. The CDR3 sequence: CASSSRTSNTGELFF. The CDR3 DNA reads TGTGCCAGCAGCTCGAGGACTAGCAATACCGGGGAGCTGTTTTTT.